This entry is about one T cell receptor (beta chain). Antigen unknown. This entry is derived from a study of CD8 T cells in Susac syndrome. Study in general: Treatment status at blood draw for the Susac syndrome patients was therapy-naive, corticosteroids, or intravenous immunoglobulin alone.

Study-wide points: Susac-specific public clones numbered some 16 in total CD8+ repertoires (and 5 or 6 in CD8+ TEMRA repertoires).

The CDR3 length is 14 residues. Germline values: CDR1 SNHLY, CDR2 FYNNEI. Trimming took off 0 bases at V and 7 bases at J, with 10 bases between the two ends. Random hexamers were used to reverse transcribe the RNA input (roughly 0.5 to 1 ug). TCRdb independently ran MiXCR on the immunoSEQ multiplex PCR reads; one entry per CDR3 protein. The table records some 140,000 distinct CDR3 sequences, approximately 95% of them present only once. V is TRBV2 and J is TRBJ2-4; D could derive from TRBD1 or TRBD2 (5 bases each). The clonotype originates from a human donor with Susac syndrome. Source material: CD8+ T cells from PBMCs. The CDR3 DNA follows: TGTGCCAGCAGTGAAGCGGGACCCTTGAACATTCAGTACTTC. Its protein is CASSEAGPLNIQYF.